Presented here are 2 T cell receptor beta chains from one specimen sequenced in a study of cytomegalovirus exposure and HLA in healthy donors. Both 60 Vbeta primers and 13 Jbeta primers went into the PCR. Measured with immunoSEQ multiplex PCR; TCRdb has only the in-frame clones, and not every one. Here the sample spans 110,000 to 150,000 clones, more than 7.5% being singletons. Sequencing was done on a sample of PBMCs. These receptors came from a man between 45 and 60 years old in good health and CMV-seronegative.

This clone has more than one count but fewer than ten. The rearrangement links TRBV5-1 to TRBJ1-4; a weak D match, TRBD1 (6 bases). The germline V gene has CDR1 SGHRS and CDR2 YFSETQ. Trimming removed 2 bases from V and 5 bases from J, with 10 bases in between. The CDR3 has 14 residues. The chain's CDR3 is CASSFWGPNEKLFF. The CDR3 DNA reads TGCGCCAGCAGCTTCTGGGGGCCAAATGAAAAACTGTTTTTT.

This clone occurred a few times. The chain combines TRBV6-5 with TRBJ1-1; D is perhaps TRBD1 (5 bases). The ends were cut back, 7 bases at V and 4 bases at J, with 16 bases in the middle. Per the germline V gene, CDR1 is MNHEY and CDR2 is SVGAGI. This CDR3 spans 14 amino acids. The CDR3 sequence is CASTPDSSGTEAFF. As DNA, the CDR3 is TGTGCCAGCACTCCAGACAGCTCTGGCACTGAAGCTTTCTTT.